This TCR beta chain originates from a study of OX40 agonist ivuxolimab in advanced cancers. Study in general: Patients assigned to dose escalation were diagnosed with hepatocellular carcinoma, melanoma, renal cell or head and neck cancer. Partial responses were seen in three patients, one with hepatocellular carcinoma and two with cutaneous melanoma.

Germline V gives CDR1 MGHRA, CDR2 YSYEKL. The V end lost 2 bases, the J end lost 7 bases, and 18 bases lay between the germline ends. This CDR3 has 17 amino acids. The method was immunoSEQ multiplex PCR; TCRdb's version includes in-frame clones alone and lacks a portion of them. This table has around 35,000 clones, 88% appearing once. General observations from the study: Dose levels from 0.1 to 3.0 mg/kg saw CD4+ and CD8+ blood T cells expand clonally by week 6. Low normalized T-cell clonal expansion also characterized some of the nonresponders.

As for this clone: The antigen is not known.

The TCR comes from an adult with an advanced solid tumor such as melanoma, head and neck, liver or kidney cancer. The chain is built from TRBV4-1 and TRBJ1-6; D perhaps matches TRBD1 (5 bases). The input for sequencing was CD4+ or CD8+ T cells sorted from blood, taken in a trial of the OX40 agonist ivuxolimab. The CDR3 nucleotides read TGCGCCAGCAGCCAAACACCTGGTGCCAGGGCGAATTCACCCCTCCACTTT. Translation gives CASSQTPGARANSPLHF.